This T cell receptor (beta chain) was retrieved from a study of T cell changes during pregnancy in multiple sclerosis. Trimming at V came to 2 bases and at J to 10 bases, leaving 5 bases not matched to a gene. The CDR3 spans 14 residues. Looked up from germline, CDR1 is LGHNA and CDR2 is YNFKEQ. The repertoire was sequenced with immunoSEQ multiplex PCR; TCRdb's copy has only in-frame clones and lacks some. Among 40,000 to 50,000 clones listed, 80% to 90% were seen once. The chain combines TRBV4-2 with TRBJ2-1; 10 nucleotides align to TRBD2. The sample here was CD4+ T cells from peripheral blood mononuclear cells, taken in the first trimester of pregnancy. This TCR derives from a female donor with multiple sclerosis, enrolled in a pregnancy study. The CDR3 coding sequence is TGTGCCAGCAGCCAACTCGGGACTAGCGTAGAGCAGTTCTTC. Translating gives CASSQLGTSVEQFF.